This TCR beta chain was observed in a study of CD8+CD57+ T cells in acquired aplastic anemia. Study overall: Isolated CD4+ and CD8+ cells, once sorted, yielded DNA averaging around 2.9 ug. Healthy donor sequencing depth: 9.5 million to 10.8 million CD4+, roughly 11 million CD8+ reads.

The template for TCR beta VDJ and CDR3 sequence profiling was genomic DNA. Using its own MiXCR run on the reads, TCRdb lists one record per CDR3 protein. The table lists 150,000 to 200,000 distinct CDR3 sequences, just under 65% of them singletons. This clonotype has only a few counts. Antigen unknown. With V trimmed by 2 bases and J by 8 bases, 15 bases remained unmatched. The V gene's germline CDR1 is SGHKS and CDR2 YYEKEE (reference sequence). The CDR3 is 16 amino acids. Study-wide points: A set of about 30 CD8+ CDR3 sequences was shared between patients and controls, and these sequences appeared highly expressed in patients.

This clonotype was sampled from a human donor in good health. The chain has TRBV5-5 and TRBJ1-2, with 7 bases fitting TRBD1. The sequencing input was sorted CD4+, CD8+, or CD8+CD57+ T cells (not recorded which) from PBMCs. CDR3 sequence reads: CASSFGQEADRYGYTF. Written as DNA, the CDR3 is TGTGCCAGCAGCTTCGGACAGGAGGCGGATCGTTACGGCTACACCTTC.